The 23 T cell receptor beta chains reported below all come from one sample, sequenced in a study of a mutant IDH1 vaccine in newly diagnosed glioma. The sample's time point: week 23, last vaccination. Every vaccine dose comprised 300 ug of mutant IDH1 20-mer peptide plus topical imiquimod. Their target antigens are unknown. Sequencing was performed with immunoSEQ multiplex PCR; in TCRdb, only in-frame clones are kept and a portion is missing. This sample yields approximately 60,000 clones, of which more than 75% are seen a single time; about 4% belongs to the top ten. The sample was PBMCs, taken from a glioma patient whose treatment included an IDH1 peptide vaccine. Receptors originate from a man aged 25 to 40 with glioma.

This chain joins TRBV4-2 and TRBJ1-3; D unclear. V was clipped by 5 bases and J by 2 bases, with 4 bases between them. Per germline, CDR1 LGHNA and CDR2 YNFKEQ. The CDR3 sequence is 12 residues long. The CDR3 bases are TGTGCCAGCAGCGCAGCTGGAAACACCATATATTTT. Translated, it gives CASSAAGNTIYF.

This chain joins TRBV19 and TRBJ2-3; 7 bases agree with TRBD1. V gave up 4 bases and J gave up 2 bases; unmatched junction bases: 12. Germline CDR1 and CDR2: LNHDA and SQIVND (reference sequence). The CDR3 sequence is 17 residues long. The DNA of the CDR3 is TGTGCCAGTAGTACCCCTAGGGCAGGGGGTTACACAGATACGCAGTATTTT. Residues: CASSTPRAGGYTDTQYF. Using reference TRBV19 and TRBJ2-3 for the parts outside the CDR3, the full variable domain is DGGITQSPKYLFRKEGQNVTLSCEQNLNHDAMYWYRQDPGQGLRLIYYSQIVNDFQKGDIAEGYSVSREKKESFPLTVTSAQKNPTAFYLCASSTPRAGGYTDTQYFGPGTRLTVL.

The genes are TRBV2 and TRBJ1-5; 8 nucleotides match TRBD1. The CDR3 is 14 residues long. The germline V gene has CDR1 SNHLY and CDR2 FYNNEI. V was clipped by 5 bases and J by 6 bases; unmatched bases: 6. The CDR3 spells CASSKDRAAQPQHF. CDR3 nucleotides: TGTGCCAGCAGTAAGGACAGGGCTGCTCAGCCCCAGCATTTT.

This clone appeared once. This sequence joins TRBV7-2 and TRBJ1-2; D not certain. The CDR3 length is 13 residues. Trimming shortened V by 5 bases and J by 4 bases, and 11 bases separated the two germline ends. Germline V lookup: CDR1 SGHTA, CDR2 FQGNSA. In nucleotides, the CDR3 is TGTGCCAGCAGCCCGGGGAGGGCCTATGGCTACACCTTC. Translation gives CASSPGRAYGYTF.

V usage is TRBV7-9 and J usage is TRBJ2-5; D unresolved. The CDR3 has 16 amino acids. V lost 2 bases to trimming and J lost 2 bases, with 15 bases between them. Germline V gene lookup returns CDR1 SEHNR and CDR2 FQNEAQ (reference sequence). For the CDR3, the DNA is TGTGCCAGCAGCTTAACTTCGTCGATAACTCAAGAGACCCAGTACTTC. Encoded protein: CASSLTSSITQETQYF.

The DNA of the CDR3 is TGCGCCAGCCAGGAGGCGTTTTTTTCACCCCTCCACTTT. Translation gives CASQEAFFSPLHF. The chain recombines TRBV10-1 with TRBJ1-6; D gene uncertain. There are 13 residues in the CDR3. Germline lookup yields CDR1 WNHNN and CDR2 SYGVQD (reference sequence). V lost 8 bases and J lost 9, with 14 bases in between.

This rearrangement joins TRBV5-4 to TRBJ2-5; no clear D. V was clipped by 1 base and J by 2 bases, with 6 bases between them. Germline V lookup: CDR1 SGHNT, CDR2 YYREEE (reference sequence). There are 13 residues in the CDR3. The CDR3 protein is CASSLPGQETQYF. CDR3 DNA: TGTGCCAGCAGCTTGCCAGGACAAGAGACCCAGTACTTC.

This clone occurred once. The CDR3 sequence: CASSPRGFGYTF. CDR3 DNA sequence: TGTGCCAGCAGCCCGAGAGGTTTTGGCTACACCTTC. The chain employs TRBV14 and TRBJ1-2; D uncertain. Trimming pared 4 bases from V and 7 bases from J, leaving 10 bases between. The CDR3 has 12 amino acids. Germline-derived CDR1 and CDR2 are SGHDN and FVKESK. The variable domain in full, with the rest retrieved from reference TRBV14 and TRBJ1-2, is EAGVTQFPSHSVIEKGQTVTLRCDPISGHDNLYWYRRVMGKEIKFLLHFVKESKQDESGMPNNRFLAERTGGTYSTLKVQPAELEDSGVYFCASSPRGFGYTFGSGTRLTVV.

The chain couples TRBV2 to TRBJ2-1; weak D call: TRBD2 (5 bases). The V and J ends lost 2 bases and 7 bases respectively, with 15 bases between them. This CDR3 is built from 15 residues. Germline assignment: CDR1 SNHLY and CDR2 FYNNEI. CDR3 coding DNA: TGTGCCAGCAGTGAACGAGGGTCGTCTAGAAATGAGCAGTTCTTC. Translating it yields CASSERGSSRNEQFF.

This chain joins TRBV18 and TRBJ1-5; 8 bases are shared with TRBD1. The CDR3 contains 14 residues. CDR1 and CDR2 (germline): KGHSH, LQKENI. The ends lost 3 bases at V and 7 bases at J; junction bases unmatched: 5. The CDR3 region is CASSPGQGWQPQHF. The CDR3 nucleotides are TGTGCCAGCTCACCCGGACAGGGCTGGCAGCCCCAGCATTTT.

The chain joins TRBV7-9 to TRBJ2-1, with TRBD2 matching over 9 bases. V lost 4 bases, J lost 7 bases, and 8 bases stayed unmatched. The CDR3 length is 15 residues. CDR1 is SEHNR and CDR2 is FQNEAQ in the germline V gene (reference sequence). CDR3 region: CASSSPSGGKNEQFF. DNA for the CDR3: TGTGCCAGCAGCTCCCCCAGCGGGGGGAAGAATGAGCAGTTCTTC.

The rearrangement uses TRBV29-1 and TRBJ2-7; 10 bases are a match to TRBD1. The CDR3 has 15 residues. Germline CDR1 SQVTM, CDR2 ANQGSEA. The V gene end was trimmed by 5 bases and the J gene end by 4 bases; junction bases not matched to a gene: 11. This chain's CDR3 is CSVLGGTGVDYEQYF. CDR3 in DNA: TGCAGCGTTCTCGGGGGGACAGGGGTCGATTACGAGCAGTACTTC.

The rearrangement links TRBV5-1 to TRBJ2-2; no clear D. The CDR3 covers 14 residues. V was pared by 0 bases and J by 4 bases, with 7 bases between. CDR1 is SGHRS, CDR2 YFSETQ, per germline. The CDR3 loop reads CASSLGAVTGELFF. The CDR3 DNA is TGCGCCAGCAGCTTGGGGGCAGTCACCGGGGAGCTGTTTTTT. Using reference TRBV5-1 and TRBJ2-2 for the parts outside the CDR3, the full variable domain is KAGVTQTPRYLIKTRGQQVTLSCSPISGHRSVSWYQQTPGQGLQFLFEYFSETQRNKGNFPGRFSGRQFSNSRSEMNVSTLELGDSALYLCASSLGAVTGELFFGEGSRLTVL.

This chain joins TRBV6-6 and TRBJ2-7; TRBD2 agrees at 12 bases. This CDR3 is 14 amino acids long. Germline V gene sequence: CDR1 MNHNY, CDR2 SVGAGI (reference sequence). J was trimmed by 5 bases and V by 5 bases; bases with no gene match: 4. CDR3 sequence: CASSLLAGGNEQYF. CDR3 nucleotides: TGTGCCAGCAGTCTACTAGCGGGGGGAAACGAGCAGTACTTC.

The V and J genes are TRBV10-2 and TRBJ2-1; 10 bases match TRBD2. The germline V gene encodes CDR1 WSHSY and CDR2 SAAADI. The J segment lost 0 bases and the V segment lost 6 bases, leaving 5 bases of the junction unmatched. The CDR3 consists of 16 residues. CDR3 sequence (DNA): TGCGCCAGCAGAGGTCTAGCGGGGGACTCCTACAATGAGCAGTTCTTC. This sequence encodes CASRGLAGDSYNEQFF.

The chain links TRBV2 to TRBJ1-5; no clear D. Germline CDR1 is SNHLY and CDR2 is FYNNEI. V dropped 5 bases and J dropped 9 bases, with 8 bases sitting between them. The CDR3 spans 11 residues. Written as DNA, the CDR3 is TGTGCCAGCAGTATCTTCGGGCCCCAGCATTTT. This translates into CASSIFGPQHF.

The CDR3, as DNA: TGTGCCAGCAGCAGGACTAGCGGGCCACAAGAGACCCAGTACTTC. Translation: CASSRTSGPQETQYF. This chain connects TRBV6-1 to TRBJ2-5, with 11 bases that match TRBD2. The germline V gene encodes CDR1 MNHNS and CDR2 SASEGT. V gave up 6 bases and J gave up 2 bases; unmatched junction bases: 5. The length of the CDR3 is 15 residues.

This CDR3 reads CASRGEGAVSGNSPLHF. Written as DNA, the CDR3 is TGTGCCAGCAGGGGGGAGGGGGCGGTCTCCGGCAATTCACCCCTCCACTTT. This sequence joins TRBV25-1 and TRBJ1-6; 7 bases match TRBD1. Germline CDR1 reads MGHDK; CDR2 reads SYGVNS. The J segment lost 7 bases and the V segment lost 6 bases, leaving 15 bases of the junction unmatched. This CDR3 is built from 17 residues.

The chain employs TRBV7-9 and TRBJ1-2, with D perhaps TRBD1 (5 bases). This CDR3 contains 13 residues. Germline loops: CDR1 SEHNR, CDR2 FQNEAQ (reference sequence). Trimming took off 2 bases at V and 6 bases at J, with 10 bases between the two ends. The CDR3 loop is CASSLSRAHGYTF. In DNA form, the CDR3 reads TGTGCCAGCAGCTTATCCAGGGCCCATGGCTACACCTTC.

Only a few counts were recorded for this clone. The chain is built from TRBV18 and TRBJ1-1, with 11 bases lining up with TRBD1. The CDR3 is 14 residues long. The V and J ends lost 3 bases and 5 bases, in that order; junction bases with no gene match: 2. CDR1 is KGHSH, CDR2 LQKENI, per germline. This CDR3 is CASSPGTGGTEAFF. Here the CDR3 DNA reads TGTGCCAGCTCACCCGGGACAGGGGGGACTGAAGCTTTCTTT.

Here the CDR3 reads CASSLGTGGDTQYF. CDR3 in DNA: TGTGCCAGCAGCCTGGGGACAGGGGGGGATACGCAGTATTTT. This rearrangement joins TRBV7-6 to TRBJ2-3, with 11 bases identical to TRBD1. The CDR3 has 14 residues. Germline trimming cut 5 bases from V and 6 bases from J; bases unmatched to any gene: 4. Per germline, CDR1 SGHVS and CDR2 FNYEAQ.

The chain uses TRBV5-3 and TRBJ2-1, with TRBD2 matching 12 bases. TRBV5-3 is flagged as an ORF with uncertain function. The CDR3 has 15 residues. Trimming removed 3 bases from V and 6 bases from J; junction bases left unmatched: 4. The CDR3 nucleotides read TGTGCCAGAAGCTCCCTAGCGGGGGGGCCCAATGAGCAGTTCTTC. Protein product: CARSSLAGGPNEQFF.

The V and J genes are TRBV7-9 and TRBJ1-1; 10 nucleotides line up with TRBD1. The germline V gene has CDR1 SEHNR and CDR2 FQNEAQ (reference sequence). The J segment lost 1 base and the V segment lost 8 bases, leaving 4 bases of the junction unmatched. The CDR3 runs to 14 residues. In DNA form, the CDR3 reads TGTGCCAGCGGGACAGGGGCCGGGAACACTGAAGCTTTCTTT. As protein: CASGTGAGNTEAFF.